A single sample gave rise to the 21 T cell receptor beta chains below, sequenced in a study of blood T cell repertoires in COVID-19. Sequencing used immunoSEQ multiplex PCR; TCRdb keeps in-frame clones, though not all of them. Of around 130,000 clones in the sample, around 87% are singletons; the top ten hold about 2%. Source material: peripheral blood. These receptors all come from a woman between 45 and 60 years old with acute or convalescent COVID-19.

The V and J genes are TRBV5-1 and TRBJ1-1; tentatively, D is TRBD1 (6 bases). V shed 3 bases and J shed 1 base, with 7 bases lying between them. The CDR3 runs 13 residues. The V gene's germline CDR1 is SGHRS and CDR2 YFSETQ. CDR3 bases: TGCGCCAGCAGCTCGACAGGGAACACTGAAGCTTTCTTT. This codes for CASSSTGNTEAFF.

The rearrangement uses TRBV7-2 and TRBJ2-7; 10 nucleotides line up with TRBD2. This CDR3 contains 17 residues. Germline-derived CDR1 and CDR2 are SGHTA and FQGNSA. V shed 2 bases, J shed 4 bases, and the junction held 11 bases outside the gene matches. The DNA of the CDR3 is TGTGCCAGCAGCTTAAAGACTAGCGGGCGGGTTCTTTACGAGCAGTACTTC. Residues: CASSLKTSGRVLYEQYF.

This rearrangement joins TRBV7-6 to TRBJ1-3, with TRBD1 matching 10 bases. V lost 1 base to trimming and J lost 2 bases; unmatched junction nucleotides: 2. Germline lookup yields CDR1 SGHVS and CDR2 FNYEAQ. The CDR3 covers 16 residues. CDR3 amino acids: CASSLVGQGTGNTIYF. As DNA, the CDR3 is TGTGCCAGCAGCTTAGTGGGACAGGGGACTGGAAACACCATATATTTT.

The V and J genes are TRBV9 and TRBJ2-7; TRBD2 might be the D (5 bases). The germline CDR1 and CDR2 sequences are SGDLS and YYNGEE. CDR3 length equals 14 residues. V was shortened by 1 base and J by 3 bases, with 11 bases between the two germline ends. CDR3 in amino acids: CASSVTPLGYEQYF. DNA of the CDR3: TGTGCCAGCAGCGTAACCCCACTAGGCTACGAGCAGTACTTC. The variable domain in full, with the rest retrieved from reference TRBV9 and TRBJ2-7, is DSGVTQTPKHLITATGQRVTLRCSPRSGDLSVYWYQQSLDQGLQFLIQYYNGEERAKGNILERFSAQQFPDLHSELNLSSLELGDSALYFCASSVTPLGYEQYFGPGTRLTVT.

The V gene is TRBV3-1 (or the pseudogene TRBV3-2), the J gene TRBJ2-1; D not resolved. Germline CDR1 reads LGHDT; CDR2 reads YNNKEL (reference sequence). V lost 0 bases to trimming and J lost 9 bases, with 9 bases between them. This CDR3 has 13 amino acids. The CDR3 reads CASSQDWAFEQFF. CDR3 bases: TGTGCCAGCAGCCAAGACTGGGCCTTTGAGCAGTTCTTC.

This chain connects TRBV7-3 to TRBJ2-5; 8 bases agree with TRBD2. This CDR3 contains 15 residues. Germline CDR1 and CDR2: SGHTA and FQGTGA. Germline trimming cut 5 bases from V and 5 bases from J; bases unmatched to any gene: 10. The CDR3 loop reads CASSTGGGPRETQYF. CDR3 DNA sequence: TGTGCCAGCAGCACAGGCGGGGGGCCGAGGGAGACCCAGTACTTC.

V and J are TRBV29-1 and TRBJ1-1; TRBD1 aligns across 7 bases. The CDR3 has 11 residues. The trim removed 7 bases at V and 5 bases at J, leaving 4 bases unmatched. The germline V gene has CDR1 SQVTM and CDR2 ANQGSEA. CDR3: CSGTGETEAFF. The CDR3 DNA reads TGCAGCGGTACAGGGGAGACTGAAGCTTTCTTT. The full variable domain, in which reference TRBV29-1 and TRBJ1-1 provide the parts outside the CDR3, is SAVISQKPSRDICQRGTSLTIQCQVDSQVTMMFWYRQQPGQSLTLIATANQGSEATYESGFVIDKFPISRPNLTFSTLTVSNMSPEDSSIYLCSGTGETEAFFGQGTRLTVV.

J is TRBJ1-1 and V is TRBV30; 7 bases align to TRBD1. Germline assignment: CDR1 GTSNPN and CDR2 SVGIG (reference sequence). After removal of 4 bases from V and 1 base from J, the junction contained 0 bases not matched to a gene. This CDR3 spans 12 amino acids. The CDR3 reads CAWTGGNTEAFF. DNA for the CDR3: TGTGCCTGGACAGGGGGGAACACTGAAGCTTTCTTT. Full variable domain (outside the CDR3, taken from reference TRBV30 and TRBJ1-1): SQTIHQWPATLVQPVGSPLSLECTVEGTSNPNLYWYRQAAGRGLQLLFYSVGIGQISSEVPQNLSASRPQDRQFILSSKKLLLSDSGFYLCAWTGGNTEAFFGQGTRLTVV.

V usage is TRBV5-6 and J usage is TRBJ1-2; D perhaps matches TRBD1 (5 bases). V shed 7 bases and J shed 0 bases, with 16 bases lying between them. The length of the CDR3 is 15 residues. Germline V gene data show CDR1 as SGHDT and CDR2 as YYEEEE. CDR3 sequence (DNA): TGTGCCAGCGGAATTGCGGGGACGCCTAACTATGGCTACACCTTC. It is translated as CASGIAGTPNYGYTF.

V usage is TRBV18 and J usage is TRBJ2-1; 7 bases line up with TRBD1. The CDR3 is 16 residues long. Germline CDR1 reads KGHSH; CDR2 reads LQKENI. The ends lost 3 bases at V and 8 bases at J; junction bases unmatched: 13. CDR3 in amino acids: CASSPSSRGQGYEQFF. The CDR3 coding sequence is TGTGCCAGCTCACCGTCTAGTAGGGGGCAGGGATATGAGCAGTTCTTC.

Here the CDR3 DNA reads TGTGCCAGTAGTACCACGGCCGGGGGGGCAGGGGAGACCCAGTACTTC. Its protein product is CASSTTAGGAGETQYF. This chain uses TRBV19 with TRBJ2-5, with 8 bases that match TRBD2. Losses at the gene ends were 4 bases for V and 5 bases for J; bases not matched to a gene: 12. Germline CDR1 and CDR2: LNHDA and SQIVND (reference sequence). This CDR3 is 16 amino acids long.

In this sample, this clone turned up once. The chain is built from TRBV5-1 and TRBJ1-4; 10 nucleotides agree with TRBD1. This CDR3 comprises 14 residues. V lost 2 bases and J lost 6; bases outside the gene matches: 1. Germline CDR1 is SGHRS and CDR2 is YFSETQ. The CDR3 here is CASSFGTGDEKLFF. The CDR3 DNA reads as TGCGCCAGCAGCTTCGGGACAGGGGATGAAAAACTGTTTTTT.

The chain joins TRBV6-5 to TRBJ2-1; no clear D gene. Per the germline V gene, CDR1 is MNHEY and CDR2 is SVGAGI. This CDR3 region has 13 residues. Trimming left V 0 bases short and J 10 bases short, with 10 bases between. CDR3 residues: CASSYSPESEQFF. The CDR3, as DNA: TGTGCCAGCAGTTACTCGCCAGAATCGGAGCAGTTCTTC.

The V and J genes are TRBV6-2 or TRBV6-3 and TRBJ2-1; TRBD2 agrees at 10 bases. J lost 4 bases, V lost 3 bases, and 9 bases had no gene match. This CDR3 has 17 amino acids. Germline values: CDR1 MNHEY, CDR2 SVGEGT. In DNA, the CDR3 is TGTGCCAGCAGTTATTCTCCAGCGGGGGGGCTTTACAATGAGCAGTTCTTC. Translating gives CASSYSPAGGLYNEQFF.

This rearrangement joins TRBV27 to TRBJ1-5, with 8 positions matching TRBD1. Losses at the gene ends were 4 bases for V and 7 bases for J; bases not matched to a gene: 9. In germline, CDR1 is MNHEY, CDR2 SMNVEV (reference sequence). CDR3 length: 15 amino acids. CDR3 loop: CASSSGPRTGQPQHF. The CDR3 DNA is TGTGCCAGCAGTTCCGGGCCCCGGACAGGGCAGCCCCAGCATTTT.

This chain joins TRBV13 and TRBJ2-7; TRBD2 aligns across 13 bases. The CDR3 contains 18 residues. After removal of 4 bases from V and 1 base from J, the junction contained 10 bases not matched to a gene. CDR1 PRHDT and CDR2 FYEKMQ come from the germline V gene (reference sequence). The CDR3 region is CASSSRTSGRSTSYEQYF. The CDR3 coding sequence is TGTGCCAGCAGCTCCAGGACTAGCGGGAGAAGTACGTCCTACGAGCAGTACTTC.

This sequence joins TRBV7-2 and TRBJ1-4, with 10 bases fitting TRBD1. The germline V gene has CDR1 SGHTA and CDR2 FQGNSA. The CDR3 length is 15 residues. V was pared by 4 bases and J by 8 bases, with 7 bases of the junction left unmatched. The CDR3 DNA follows: TGTGCCAGCAGCTACAGGACAGGGGGAGGAGAAAAACTGTTTTTT. Its translation: CASSYRTGGGEKLFF.

The rearrangement uses TRBV5-4 and TRBJ2-2, with D possibly matching TRBD2 (6 bases). The V end lost 4 bases, the J end lost 6 bases, and 19 bases lay between the germline ends. The CDR3 has 16 amino acids. The germline V gene encodes CDR1 SGHNT and CDR2 YYREEE (reference sequence). The CDR3 sequence: CASSPTSAGFAGELFF. CDR3 nucleotides: TGTGCCAGCAGCCCGACTAGTGCCGGTTTTGCCGGGGAGCTGTTTTTT.

The rearrangement joins TRBV4-2 to TRBJ2-1; 12 bases line up with TRBD1. The germline V gene encodes CDR1 LGHNA and CDR2 YNFKEQ. V gave up 0 bases and J gave up 10 bases; unmatched junction bases: 16. The CDR3 runs 19 residues. The CDR3 coding sequence is TGTGCCAGCAGCCAAGAGAAGTGGGCCCCCGGGACAGGGGGCTTGGAGCAGTTCTTC. Its protein product is CASSQEKWAPGTGGLEQFF.

The chain employs TRBV25-1 and TRBJ1-2; TRBD1 might be the D (5 bases). V gave up 9 bases and J gave up 2 bases, with 19 bases separating them. The CDR3 has 15 residues. CDR1 MGHDK and CDR2 SYGVNS come from the germline V gene. The CDR3 DNA reads TGTGCCAGTGAACCCGGGACTCTCGGAAACTATGGCTACACCTTC. Its translation: CASEPGTLGNYGYTF.

The chain couples TRBV19 to TRBJ1-1; perhaps TRBD1 as D (5 bases). Germline CDR1 and CDR2: LNHDA and SQIVND (reference sequence). This CDR3 has 15 amino acids. V was clipped by 5 bases and J by 3 bases, with 16 bases between them. Here the CDR3 reads CASSALRGRDTEAFF. The CDR3 bases are TGTGCCAGTAGTGCACTCCGGGGGAGGGACACTGAAGCTTTCTTT.